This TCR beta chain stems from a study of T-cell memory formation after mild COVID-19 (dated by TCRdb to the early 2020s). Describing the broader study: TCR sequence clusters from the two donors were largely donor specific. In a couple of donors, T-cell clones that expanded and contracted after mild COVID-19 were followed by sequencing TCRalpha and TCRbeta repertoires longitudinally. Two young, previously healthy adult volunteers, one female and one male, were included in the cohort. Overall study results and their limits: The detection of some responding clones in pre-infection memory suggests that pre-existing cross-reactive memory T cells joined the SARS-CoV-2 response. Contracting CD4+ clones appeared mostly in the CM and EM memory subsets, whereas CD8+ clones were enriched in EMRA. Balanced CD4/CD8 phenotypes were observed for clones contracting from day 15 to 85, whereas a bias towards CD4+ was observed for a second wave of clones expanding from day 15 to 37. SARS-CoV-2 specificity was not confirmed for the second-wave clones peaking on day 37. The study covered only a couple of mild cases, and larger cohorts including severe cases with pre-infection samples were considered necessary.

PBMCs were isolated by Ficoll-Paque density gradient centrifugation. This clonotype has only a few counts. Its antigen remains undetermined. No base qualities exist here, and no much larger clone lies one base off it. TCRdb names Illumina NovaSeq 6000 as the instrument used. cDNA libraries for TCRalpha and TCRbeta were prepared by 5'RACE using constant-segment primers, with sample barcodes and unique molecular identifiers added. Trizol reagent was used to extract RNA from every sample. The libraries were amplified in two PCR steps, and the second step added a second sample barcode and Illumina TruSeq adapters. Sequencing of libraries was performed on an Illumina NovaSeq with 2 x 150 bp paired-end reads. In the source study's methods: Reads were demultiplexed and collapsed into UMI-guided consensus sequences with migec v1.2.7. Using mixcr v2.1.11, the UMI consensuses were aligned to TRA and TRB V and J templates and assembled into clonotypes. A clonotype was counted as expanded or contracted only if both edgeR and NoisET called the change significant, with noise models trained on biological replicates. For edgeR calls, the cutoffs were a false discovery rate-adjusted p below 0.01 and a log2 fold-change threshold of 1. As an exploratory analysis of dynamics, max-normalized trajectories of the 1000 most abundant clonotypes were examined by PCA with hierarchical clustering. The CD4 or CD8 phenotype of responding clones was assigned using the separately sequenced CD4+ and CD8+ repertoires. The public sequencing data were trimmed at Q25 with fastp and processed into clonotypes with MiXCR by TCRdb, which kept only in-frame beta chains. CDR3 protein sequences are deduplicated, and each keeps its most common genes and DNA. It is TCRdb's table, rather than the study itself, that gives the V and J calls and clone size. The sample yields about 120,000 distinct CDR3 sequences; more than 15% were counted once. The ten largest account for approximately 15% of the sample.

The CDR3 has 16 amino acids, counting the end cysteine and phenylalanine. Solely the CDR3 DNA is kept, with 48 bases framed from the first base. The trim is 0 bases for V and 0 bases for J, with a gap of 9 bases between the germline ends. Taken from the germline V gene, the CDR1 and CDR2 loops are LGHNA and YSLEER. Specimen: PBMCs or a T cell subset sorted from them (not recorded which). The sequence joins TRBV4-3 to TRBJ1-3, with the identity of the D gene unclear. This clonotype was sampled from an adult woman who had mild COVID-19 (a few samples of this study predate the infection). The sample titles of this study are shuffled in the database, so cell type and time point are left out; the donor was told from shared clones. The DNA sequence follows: TGCGCCAGCAGCCAAGACCCTGCGAGCTCTGGAAACACCATATATTTT. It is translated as CASSQDPASSGNTIYF.